This is a list of T cell receptor beta chains from one sample in a study of blood T cell repertoires in COVID-19. This table comes from immunoSEQ multiplex PCR, and its TCRdb copy is limited to in-frame clones, with some not included. The repertoire holds around 200,000 clones, with around 83% as singletons. Sequenced material: peripheral blood. The origin of the receptors is a woman over 75 in a cohort sampled during active or convalescent COVID-19. CDR3s leave out the opening cysteine and the closing phenylalanine or tryptophan. A D gene is named only where the DNA matches it firmly.

D gene: TRBD2; V gene: TRBV7-2; CDR3 protein: ASRGGLVAYGRGTDTQY
D gene: .; V gene: TRBV5-1; CDR3 protein: ASSLGGGAGYGYT
D gene: TRBD1; V gene: TRBV11-3; CDR3 protein: ASSSGDRGTEAF
D gene: .; V gene: TRBV19; CDR3 protein: ASRGLSGRF
D gene: .; V gene: TRBV4-1; CDR3 protein: ASSQERGPIYNEQF
D gene: TRBD1; V gene: TRBV29-1; CDR3 protein: SVTPGQGVRETQY
D gene: TRBD1; V gene: TRBV5-1; CDR3 protein: ASRINSGGYEKLF
D gene: .; V gene: TRBV29-1; CDR3 protein: SVGSVLYNEQF
D gene: TRBD1; V gene: TRBV6-5; CDR3 protein: ASTQRGLEYGYT
D gene: TRBD2; V gene: TRBV18; CDR3 protein: ASYDSGKETQY
D gene: TRBD1; V gene: TRBV6-2/TRBV6-3; CDR3 protein: ASSYRDRGNNEQY
D gene: .; V gene: TRBV4-3; CDR3 protein: ASSQDRAYQPQH
D gene: .; V gene: TRBV6-2/TRBV6-3; CDR3 protein: ASSRPWSSYNSPLH
D gene: TRBD2; V gene: TRBV5-1; CDR3 protein: ASSLGIAGVTYNEQF
D gene: .; V gene: TRBV7-9; CDR3 protein: ASSLEGNTDTQY
D gene: .; V gene: TRBV21-1; CDR3 protein: ASSNSGGEKKAF
D gene: TRBD1; V gene: TRBV2; CDR3 protein: ASMPRGLGNTIY
D gene: .; V gene: TRBV12-2; CDR3 protein: ASRRQQGSSYNEQF
D gene: TRBD1; V gene: TRBV6-1; CDR3 protein: ASSEGQMNEKLF
D gene: TRBD1; V gene: TRBV19; CDR3 protein: ASSIDPRQGAAYGYT
D gene: TRBD1; V gene: TRBV5-1; CDR3 protein: ASSLDRGDYGYT
D gene: .; V gene: TRBV18; CDR3 protein: ASSPGGNTVVSYEQY
D gene: .; V gene: TRBV9; CDR3 protein: ASSVAGRGAGYT
D gene: .; V gene: TRBV24-1; CDR3 protein: ATSDGATNEKLF
D gene: TRBD1; V gene: TRBV5-1; CDR3 protein: ASTGQGYGYT
D gene: .; V gene: TRBV29-1; CDR3 protein: SAGYGNTEAF
D gene: TRBD2; V gene: TRBV4-3; CDR3 protein: ASSQDSHSGGGGSTDTQY
D gene: .; V gene: TRBV9; CDR3 protein: ASSTNGPNEAF
D gene: .; V gene: TRBV7-6; CDR3 protein: ASSPPYRENTEAF
D gene: .; V gene: TRBV5-5; CDR3 protein: ASTRESSTEAF
D gene: TRBD1; V gene: TRBV5-1; CDR3 protein: ASSSGQEGFYGYT
D gene: .; V gene: TRBV6-2/TRBV6-3; CDR3 protein: ASSYAQVQPQH
D gene: TRBD1; V gene: TRBV11-3; CDR3 protein: ASSPLGTVATGELF
D gene: TRBD1; V gene: TRBV28; CDR3 protein: ASSPLGRGHTGELF
D gene: TRBD1; V gene: TRBV11-3; CDR3 protein: ASSQGAGNSPLH
D gene: TRBD2; V gene: TRBV5-5; CDR3 protein: ASSPGTSGARTDTQY
D gene: .; V gene: TRBV5-1; CDR3 protein: ASSLGGRPSNEQF
D gene: .; V gene: TRBV30; CDR3 protein: AWNDRPNQPQH
D gene: .; V gene: TRBV9; CDR3 protein: ASSSGEVTDTQY
D gene: TRBD1; V gene: TRBV7-2; CDR3 protein: ASSLVTGDTGELF
D gene: TRBD1; V gene: TRBV2; CDR3 protein: ASSESSGTAYSGANVLT
D gene: TRBD1; V gene: TRBV7-2; CDR3 protein: ASSLRTGGRNEQF
D gene: .; V gene: TRBV3-1/TRBV3-2; CDR3 protein: ASSQAGSGRASPLH
D gene: TRBD1; V gene: TRBV27; CDR3 protein: ASSGTESGNTIY
D gene: .; V gene: TRBV15; CDR3 protein: ATSRDLISGYT
D gene: TRBD2; V gene: TRBV24-1; CDR3 protein: ATSIAGTNTGELF
D gene: .; V gene: TRBV12-1; CDR3 protein: ASSLNGLAGGQGTGELF
D gene: .; V gene: TRBV7-2; CDR3 protein: ASSTEEATEAF
D gene: TRBD2; V gene: TRBV28; CDR3 protein: ASSLASGGAYEQY
D gene: .; V gene: TRBV2; CDR3 protein: ASTAGRGSNQPQH
D gene: TRBD1; V gene: TRBV11-3; CDR3 protein: ASSLYDRGWTEAF
D gene: .; V gene: TRBV9; CDR3 protein: ASSVVGGLETQY
D gene: TRBD1; V gene: TRBV19; CDR3 protein: ASSQPEVTQGASYNEQF